Shown below are 19 T cell receptor beta chains from a single sample sequenced in a study of regulatory T cells in long-lasting Graves disease (dated by TCRdb to the early 2020s). The library was made by multiplex PCR. These reads were obtained on an Illumina HiSeq 4000. TCR beta libraries were built with iRepertoire HTBI primers and Arm-PCR amplification of CDR3 regions. Using fastp at Q25 and MiXCR, TCRdb reprocessed the public reads and kept productive beta chains. Rows with a matching CDR3 protein are joined into one entry that keeps the most common DNA and genes. The sample table contains about 400,000 distinct CDR3 sequences; only one count was recorded for roughly 20% of them. The ten top clones hold less than 25% of the sample. The intended sense of this specimen's time point label: persistent/refractory GD, antithyroid drugs over 5 years with positive TRAb. RNA was extracted from PBMCs in TRIzol for both TCR sequencing and RNA sequencing.

Specimen: peripheral blood mononuclear cells (PBMCs), collected when the disease was refractory, from a patient treated with antithyroid drugs. These receptors all come from a female donor with Graves disease.

This clonotype was observed at least ten times. The CDR3 loop reads CAWSAGYGYTF. The DNA for the CDR3 is TGTGCCTGGAGTGCCGGCTATGGCTACACCTTC. V and J are TRBV30 and TRBJ1-2; D unresolved. Trimming pared 1 base from V and 4 bases from J, leaving 4 bases between. The CDR3 has 11 amino acids. Germline V gene data show CDR1 as GTSNPN and CDR2 as SVGIG (reference sequence). The variable domain in full, completed from reference TRBV30 and TRBJ1-2, reads SQTIHQWPATLVQPVGSPLSLECTVEGTSNPNLYWYRQAAGRGLQLLFYSVGIGQISSEVPQNLSASRPQDRQFILSSKKLLLSDSGFYLCAWSAGYGYTFGSGTRLTVV.

This clonotype was recorded at least ten times. J is TRBJ1-1 and V is TRBV7-9, with D possibly matching TRBD1 (6 bases). Trimming took 5 bases from V and 9 from J, leaving 10 bases between them. Germline V gene data show CDR1 as SEHNR and CDR2 as FQNEAQ (reference sequence). This CDR3 contains 11 residues. Here the CDR3 reads CASSRGQQAFF. In DNA, the CDR3 is TGTGCCAGCAGCCGAGGACAGCAAGCTTTCTTT.

V and J are TRBV5-1 and TRBJ2-2; possibly TRBD1 for D (5 bases). Germline CDR1 SGHRS, CDR2 YFSETQ. With 4 bases removed from V and 2 bases from J, the gap between germline ends came to 9 bases. The CDR3 covers 14 residues. CDR3 in DNA: TGCGCCAGCAGCCAAGGACACAACACCGGGGAGCTGTTTTTT. Translating gives CASSQGHNTGELFF.

The chain has TRBV9 and TRBJ2-7, with D possibly matching TRBD2 (5 bases). Germline V gives CDR1 SGDLS, CDR2 YYNGEE. CDR3 size: 16 residues. The ends were cut back, 0 bases at V and 0 bases at J, with 13 bases in the middle. CDR3 sequence (DNA): TGTGCCAGCAGCGTAGGGGCTAGCCTGAGCTCCTACGAGCAGTACTTC. Protein sequence: CASSVGASLSSYEQYF.

This clonotype was recorded at least ten times. This chain links TRBV12-3 or TRBV12-4 with TRBJ2-7; possible D gene TRBD2, 6 bases. This CDR3 has 14 amino acids. The germline V and J ends were trimmed by 5 bases and 3 bases, with 14 bases remaining between them. The CDR3 sequence is CASSPLGGYYEQYF. The CDR3 DNA sequence: TGTGCCAGCAGTCCCCTGGGAGGATACTACGAGCAGTACTTC.

This clonotype was seen more than once but under ten times. The chain carries TRBV12-3 or TRBV12-4 and TRBJ1-1; possible D gene TRBD1, 5 bases. This CDR3 is 15 amino acids long. V was trimmed by 5 bases and J by 0 bases, leaving 13 bases between them. This chain's CDR3 is CASSDQGNMNTEAFF. CDR3 nucleotide sequence: TGTGCCAGCAGTGACCAGGGAAACATGAACACTGAAGCTTTCTTT.

This clonotype was found many times. The rearrangement joins TRBV28 to TRBJ1-1; 7 bases line up with TRBD1. V was pared by 5 bases and J by 0 bases, with 6 bases of the junction left unmatched. The CDR3 sequence is 15 residues long. From germline, CDR1 is MDHEN and CDR2 SYDVKM. In nucleotides, the CDR3 is TGTGCCAGCAGTATGACCAGGGGGATGAACACTGAAGCTTTCTTT. Encoded protein: CASSMTRGMNTEAFF.

Many counts were recorded for this clonotype. The V call is TRBV7-9, the J call TRBJ1-1, with TRBD1 matching 8 bases. The germline V gene encodes CDR1 SEHNR and CDR2 FQNEAQ (reference sequence). With 6 bases clipped from V and 11 bases from J, the junction kept 5 bases outside the gene matches. The CDR3 has 11 amino acids. The CDR3 region is CASSLDRVAFF. As DNA, the CDR3 is TGTGCCAGCAGTTTGGACAGGGTTGCTTTCTTT.

Many counts were recorded for this clonotype. The rearrangement uses TRBV28 and TRBJ1-2; perhaps TRBD1 as D (5 bases). The length of the CDR3 is 15 residues. V gave up 2 bases and J gave up 6 bases, with 16 bases separating them. CDR1 and CDR2 (germline): MDHEN, SYDVKM. The CDR3 protein is CASSLQWQGGDGYTF. The DNA for the CDR3 is TGTGCCAGCAGTTTACAGTGGCAGGGCGGTGATGGCTACACCTTC.

The V gene is TRBV19, the J gene TRBJ1-5; 7 bases match TRBD1. This CDR3 region has 13 residues. CDR1 is LNHDA, CDR2 SQIVND, per germline (reference sequence). The V gene end was trimmed by 6 bases and the J gene end by 5 bases; junction bases not matched to a gene: 4. In DNA form, the CDR3 reads TGTGCCAGTAGACAGGGGTGGTATCAGCCCCAGCATTTT. It codes for CASRQGWYQPQHF.

The genes are TRBV30 and TRBJ2-2; D is perhaps TRBD2 (5 bases). Trimming removed 0 bases from V and 6 bases from J, with 14 bases in between. Germline V gene data show CDR1 as GTSNPN and CDR2 as SVGIG (reference sequence). The CDR3 covers 15 residues. In DNA, the CDR3 is TGTGCCTGGAGTGTACTAGGGAGTGAATCCGGGGAGCTGTTTTTT. Protein sequence: CAWSVLGSESGELFF. Combining the CDR3 with reference TRBV30 and TRBJ2-2 gives the whole variable domain SQTIHQWPATLVQPVGSPLSLECTVEGTSNPNLYWYRQAAGRGLQLLFYSVGIGQISSEVPQNLSASRPQDRQFILSSKKLLLSDSGFYLCAWSVLGSESGELFFGEGSRLTVL.

This clonotype was recorded only once. The rearrangement uses TRBV30 and TRBJ1-2; 9 nucleotides agree with TRBD1. The CDR3 totals 19 residues. The V gene end was trimmed by 0 bases and the J gene end by 6 bases; junction bases not matched to a gene: 20. From germline, CDR1 is GTSNPN and CDR2 SVGIG (reference sequence). This CDR3 is CAWSVRVGTGSILKNGYTF. In DNA, the CDR3 is TGTGCCTGGAGTGTACGTGTCGGGACAGGGTCCATACTTAAAAATGGCTACACCTTC.

The J gene is TRBJ2-5, the V gene TRBV11-2; 14 bases are shared with TRBD2. V was clipped by 4 bases and J by 7 bases; unmatched bases: 8. This CDR3 has 16 residues. Germline CDR1 reads SGHAT; CDR2 reads FQNNGV. The CDR3 reads CASSSGLAGVLGTQYF. The DNA for the CDR3 is TGTGCCAGCAGCTCGGGACTAGCGGGAGTTTTGGGGACCCAGTACTTC.

The rearrangement uses TRBV5-6 and TRBJ1-3; 7 positions match TRBD1. Trimming at V came to 4 bases and at J to 0 bases, leaving 7 bases not matched to a gene. The length of the CDR3 is 16 residues. The germline CDR1 and CDR2 sequences are SGHDT and YYEEEE. CDR3 in DNA: TGTGCCAGCAGCATTACAGGGGCTTCCTCTGGAAACACCATATATTTT. This sequence encodes CASSITGASSGNTIYF.

This clonotype turned up a few times. The chain combines TRBV29-1 with TRBJ1-1; TRBD1 matches 9 bases. With V trimmed by 7 bases and J by 5 bases, 14 bases remained unmatched. The CDR3 totals 15 residues. CDR1 SQVTM and CDR2 ANQGSEA come from the germline V gene. The CDR3 DNA follows: TGCAGCGCTGGGGCCGGGACAGGGATAAGGACTGAAGCTTTCTTT. This gives the protein CSAGAGTGIRTEAFF.

This clonotype has at least ten counts. DNA for the CDR3: TGTGCCAGCAGCTATACCGGGGACAGTAACTATGGCTACACCTTC. It codes for CASSYTGDSNYGYTF. The chain links TRBV7-2 to TRBJ1-2, with 7 bases lining up with TRBD1. V dropped 4 bases and J dropped 1; count of bases not matched to a gene: 6. CDR1 and CDR2 from the germline V gene are SGHTA and FQGNSA. CDR3 length: 15 residues.

This clonotype was counted ten times or more. The gene calls are TRBV7-8 and TRBJ2-7, with 9 bases aligning to TRBD1. Germline CDR1 and CDR2: SGHVS and FQNEAQ. The CDR3 length is 16 residues. V shed 4 bases and J 1 base; nucleotides not matched to a gene: 8. The CDR3 is CASSYPRDRASYEQYF. The CDR3 DNA reads as TGTGCCAGCAGCTACCCTCGGGACAGGGCTTCCTACGAGCAGTACTTC.

This clonotype has a count of ten or more. The chain combines TRBV15 with TRBJ1-4, with D hard to call. V was cut by 0 bases and J by 7 bases, with 6 bases left in between. CDR1 and CDR2 from the germline V gene are LNHNV and YYDKDF (reference sequence). The CDR3 length is 13 residues. The DNA of the CDR3 is TGTGCCACCAGCAGAGATGCCAGTGAAAAACTGTTTTTT. Translation: CATSRDASEKLFF.

This clonotype was counted ten times or more. This rearrangement joins TRBV10-3 to TRBJ1-2, with D unclear. V lost 2 bases to trimming and J lost 14 bases, with 18 bases between them. The CDR3 contains 13 residues. In germline, CDR1 is ENHRY, CDR2 SYGVKD. The CDR3 DNA sequence: TGTGCCATCAGTGAGCCTCGGACCCCTATAGAAACCTTC. Protein sequence: CAISEPRTPIETF.